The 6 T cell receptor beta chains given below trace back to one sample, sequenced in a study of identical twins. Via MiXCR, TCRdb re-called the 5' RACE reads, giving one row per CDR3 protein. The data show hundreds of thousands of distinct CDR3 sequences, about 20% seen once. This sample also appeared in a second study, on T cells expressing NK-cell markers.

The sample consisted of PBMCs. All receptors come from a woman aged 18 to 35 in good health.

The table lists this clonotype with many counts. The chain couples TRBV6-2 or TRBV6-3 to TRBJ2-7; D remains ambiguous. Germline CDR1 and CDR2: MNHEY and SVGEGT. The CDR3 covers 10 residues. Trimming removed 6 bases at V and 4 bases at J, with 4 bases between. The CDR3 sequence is CASRGYEQYF. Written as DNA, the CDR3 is TGTGCCAGCAGGGGGTACGAGCAGTACTTC.

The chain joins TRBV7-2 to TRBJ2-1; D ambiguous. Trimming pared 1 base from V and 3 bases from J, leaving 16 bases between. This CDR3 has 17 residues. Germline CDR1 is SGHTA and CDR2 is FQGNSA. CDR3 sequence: CASSLVRPNVYYNEQFF. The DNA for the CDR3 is TGTGCCAGCAGCTTAGTAAGGCCGAACGTCTACTACAATGAGCAGTTCTTC.

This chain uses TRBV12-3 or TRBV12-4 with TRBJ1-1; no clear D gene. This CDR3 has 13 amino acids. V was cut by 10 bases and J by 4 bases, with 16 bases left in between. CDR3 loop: CAINRQDGTEAFF. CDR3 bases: TGTGCCATTAATAGGCAGGACGGCACTGAAGCTTTCTTT.

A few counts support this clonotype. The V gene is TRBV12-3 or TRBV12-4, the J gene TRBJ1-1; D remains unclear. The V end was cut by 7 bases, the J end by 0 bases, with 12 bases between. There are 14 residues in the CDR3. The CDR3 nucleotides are TGTGCCAGCACCATCGGTAGGCTGAACACTGAAGCTTTCTTT. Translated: CASTIGRLNTEAFF.

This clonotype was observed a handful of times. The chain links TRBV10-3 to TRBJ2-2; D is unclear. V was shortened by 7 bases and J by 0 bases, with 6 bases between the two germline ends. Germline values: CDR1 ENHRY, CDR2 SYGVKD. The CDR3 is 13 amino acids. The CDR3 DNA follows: TGTGCCATCAAAGGGTCGAACACCGGGGAGCTGTTTTTT. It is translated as CAIKGSNTGELFF.

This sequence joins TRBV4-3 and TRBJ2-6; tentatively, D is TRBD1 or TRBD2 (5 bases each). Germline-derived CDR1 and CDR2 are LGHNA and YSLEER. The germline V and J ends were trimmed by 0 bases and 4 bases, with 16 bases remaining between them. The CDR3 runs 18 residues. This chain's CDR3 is CASSQDPSGTTGANVLTF. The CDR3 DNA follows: TGCGCCAGCAGCCAAGATCCATCAGGGACCACAGGGGCCAACGTCCTGACTTTC.